This TCR beta chain was found in a study of blood T cell repertoires in COVID-19. Overall study: Specimens from acute and convalescent COVID-19 originated in the United States, Italy and Spain. T cells, B-cell-depleted T cells, or PBMCs supplied cDNA or gDNA.

CDR3 size: 15 residues. Trimming stripped 8 bases from V and 4 bases from J, with 19 bases between. Germline V gene data show CDR1 as MGHRA and CDR2 as YSYEKL. In the authors' methods: From reference gene primer amplification, estimates of nucleated cell counts were derived. Method: immunoSEQ multiplex PCR; TCRdb's copy keeps in-frame clones and lacks some. V, J and clone size are taken as reported in that table, and D and trimming were inferred from the DNA itself. In the table there are fewer than 500,000 clones, over 65% of which are singletons. The rearrangement uses TRBV4-1 and TRBJ2-3; possible D gene TRBD1, 6 bases. The sample taken for sequencing was peripheral blood. The TCR was taken from a human donor with acute or convalescent COVID-19. The donor label of this sample is uncertain. The chain's CDR3 is CASATGTMVADTQYF. The CDR3 DNA reads as TGCGCCAGCGCAACCGGGACAATGGTGGCAGATACGCAGTATTTT.